Listed below are T cell receptor beta chains from one sample, sequenced in a study of T cell responses to AZD1222 COVID-19 vaccine. The repertoire was sequenced with immunoSEQ multiplex PCR; TCRdb's copy has only in-frame clones and lacks some. The data contain over 100,000 clones, 85% to 90% of them singletons. Specimen: peripheral blood, collected on day 0 of AZD1222 vaccination. The receptors here all came from an adult in good health. The CDR3 runs from the conserved cysteine through the conserved F or W. D genes are given only for firm matches. Rows give clone size only sometimes, using once, few, many, or a class for an expanded clone.

d_gene: TRBD1; v_gene: TRBV28; abundance: few; j_gene: TRBJ1-3; CDR3aa: CASSLGRDSSGNTIYF; CDR3nt: TGTGCCAGCAGTTTAGGTAGGGACAGCTCTGGAAACACCATATATTTT
d_gene: -; v_gene: TRBV7-9; abundance: -; j_gene: TRBJ1-3; CDR3aa: CASSLKEGDPNTIYF; CDR3nt: TGTGCCAGCAGCTTAAAGGAGGGCGATCCAAACACCATATATTTT
d_gene: TRBD1; v_gene: TRBV6-5; abundance: -; j_gene: TRBJ1-3; CDR3aa: CASSSSGTGRNTIYF; CDR3nt: TGTGCCAGCAGTTCCTCGGGGACAGGGAGGAACACCATATATTTT
d_gene: -; v_gene: TRBV12-3/TRBV12-4; abundance: -; j_gene: TRBJ1-6; CDR3aa: CASSMANSPLHF; CDR3nt: TGTGCCAGCAGTATGGCTAATTCACCCCTCCACTTT
d_gene: TRBD2; v_gene: TRBV6-1; abundance: -; j_gene: TRBJ2-1; CDR3aa: CASSEQNSGAFSSYNEQFF; CDR3nt: TGTGCCAGCAGTGAACAGAACAGCGGGGCCTTTAGCTCCTACAATGAGCAGTTCTTC
d_gene: -; v_gene: TRBV9; abundance: -; j_gene: TRBJ2-2; CDR3aa: CASTGGKGYPTNTGELFF; CDR3nt: TGTGCCAGCACGGGTGGCAAAGGCTACCCTACTAACACCGGGGAGCTGTTTTTT
d_gene: -; v_gene: TRBV24-1; abundance: few; j_gene: TRBJ2-1; CDR3aa: CATSDPRSYNEQFF; CDR3nt: TGTGCCACCAGTGACCCACGCTCCTACAATGAGCAGTTCTTC
d_gene: -; v_gene: TRBV7-9; abundance: -; j_gene: TRBJ2-7; CDR3aa: CASSLGEGATYEQYF; CDR3nt: TGTGCCAGCAGTTTAGGGGAGGGGGCTACCTACGAGCAGTACTTC
d_gene: -; v_gene: TRBV16; abundance: -; j_gene: TRBJ1-4; CDR3aa: CASSQSEGQEKLFF; CDR3nt: TGTGCCAGCAGCCAATCCGAAGGACAAGAGAAACTGTTTTTT
d_gene: -; v_gene: TRBV9; abundance: -; j_gene: TRBJ1-6; CDR3aa: CASARIPENSPLHF; CDR3nt: TGTGCCAGCGCGAGGATACCTGAGAATTCACCCCTCCACTTT
d_gene: -; v_gene: TRBV28; abundance: -; j_gene: TRBJ1-1; CDR3aa: CASRGGLTEAFF; CDR3nt: TGTGCCAGCAGAGGGGGGCTCACTGAAGCTTTCTTT
d_gene: -; v_gene: TRBV13; abundance: -; j_gene: TRBJ2-7; CDR3aa: CASSLEGLRYEQYF; CDR3nt: TGTGCCAGCAGCTTAGAGGGTCTCCGATACGAGCAGTACTTC
d_gene: -; v_gene: TRBV9; abundance: -; j_gene: TRBJ1-2; CDR3aa: CASTPRGGQNYGYTF; CDR3nt: TGTGCCAGCACCCCCCGGGGTGGACAGAACTATGGCTACACCTTC
d_gene: -; v_gene: TRBV6-6; abundance: -; j_gene: TRBJ2-7; CDR3aa: CASTHRRGSYEQYF; CDR3nt: TGTGCCAGCACACACCGGCGCGGATCCTACGAGCAGTACTTC
d_gene: -; v_gene: TRBV10-2; abundance: -; j_gene: TRBJ1-5; CDR3aa: CASSEDTLSQPQHF; CDR3nt: TGCGCCAGCAGTGAGGACACGCTTAGTCAGCCCCAGCATTTT
d_gene: TRBD1; v_gene: TRBV19; abundance: -; j_gene: TRBJ2-7; CDR3aa: CASSSPGQGYEQYF; CDR3nt: TGTGCCAGTAGTTCGCCGGGACAGGGCTACGAGCAGTACTTC
d_gene: -; v_gene: TRBV4-3; abundance: -; j_gene: TRBJ2-3; CDR3aa: CASSLEKADTQYF; CDR3nt: TGCGCCAGCAGCCTCGAAAAGGCAGATACGCAGTATTTT